This T cell receptor (beta chain) was identified during a study of cytomegalovirus exposure and HLA in healthy donors. Whole-study findings and limits: Rates of TCR association differed by HLA locus in a later analysis, with DRB1 highest and HLA-C lowest. The authors enumerated roughly 180 TCR beta chains as linked to cytomegalovirus.

Unmatched junction bases numbered 5, after V lost 7 bases and J lost 6 bases. The V gene's germline CDR1 is SGHAT and CDR2 FQNNGV. This CDR3 is 13 amino acids long. As for this clone: Antigen unknown.

Primers: 60 Vbeta forward and 13 Jbeta reverse. Original processing notes: Unique TCR beta chains numbered around 80 million in a later analysis, with roughly 10 million shared. Clones were read by immunoSEQ multiplex PCR, and TCRdb kept only the in-frame ones, dropping some. That table gives V, J and clone size, and the DNA gave D and trimming. The sample records tens of thousands of clones, about 77% being singletons. The sequenced sample was PBMCs. This sequence was found in a man aged 35 to 55 in good health and CMV-seronegative. The chain couples TRBV11-2 to TRBJ2-7; 11 positions match TRBD2. Here the CDR3 reads CASNYGTSGEQYF. The CDR3 bases are TGTGCCAGCAACTACGGGACTAGCGGCGAGCAGTACTTC.